The 32 T cell receptor beta chains in this list originate from one sample, sequenced in a study of blood T cell repertoires in COVID-19. Profiled with immunoSEQ multiplex PCR; TCRdb holds only in-frame clones, not every one. The sample shows 250,000 or so clones, roughly 88% of them seen only once. Sample: peripheral blood. Receptors originate from a young woman with COVID-19, enrolled during active disease.

The chain carries TRBV19 and TRBJ2-3; D may be TRBD2 (5 bases). V lost 5 bases and J 1 base, leaving 10 bases between the germline ends. The germline V gene encodes CDR1 LNHDA and CDR2 SQIVND (reference sequence). This CDR3 is 14 amino acids long. For the CDR3, the DNA is TGTGCCAGTAGTCCACTAGGAGGCACAGATACGCAGTATTTT. Its translation: CASSPLGGTDTQYF.

The V call is TRBV7-2, the J call TRBJ1-2, with D possibly matching TRBD1 (5 bases). The CDR3 contains 16 residues. The germline V and J ends were trimmed by 5 bases and 0 bases, with 16 bases remaining between them. CDR1 is SGHTA, CDR2 FQGNSA, per germline. The CDR3 protein is CASSTRPGEANYGYTF. CDR3 bases: TGTGCCAGCAGCACCAGACCGGGGGAAGCTAACTATGGCTACACCTTC.

The rearrangement links TRBV18 to TRBJ2-5; D not resolved. Trimming left V 3 bases short and J 2 bases short, with 7 bases between. The germline V gene encodes CDR1 KGHSH and CDR2 LQKENI. This CDR3 has 13 amino acids. In DNA form, the CDR3 reads TGTGCCAGCTCACCTAACTCTCAAGAGACCCAGTACTTC. Its protein product is CASSPNSQETQYF.

This clone came up a few times. V usage is TRBV11-3 and J usage is TRBJ2-2; 9 nucleotides align to TRBD1. This CDR3 is built from 16 residues. CDR1 and CDR2 from the germline V gene are SGHNT and YENEEA. V shed 5 bases, J shed 4 bases, and the junction held 8 bases outside the gene matches. The CDR3 sequence: CASSPGTGRATGELFF. As DNA, the CDR3 is TGTGCCAGCAGCCCGGGGACAGGGAGGGCCACCGGGGAGCTGTTTTTT.

This chain uses TRBV24-1 with TRBJ2-2; D is unresolved. The CDR3 has 14 residues. CDR1 and CDR2 (germline): KGHDR, SFDVKD. V was trimmed by 3 bases and J by 0 bases, leaving 4 bases between them. The CDR3 DNA reads as TGTGCCACCAGTGATCGTACGAACACCGGGGAGCTGTTTTTT. Protein: CATSDRTNTGELFF.

V usage is TRBV15 and J usage is TRBJ1-6; D gene uncertain. Germline V gives CDR1 LNHNV, CDR2 YYDKDF (reference sequence). The V and J ends lost 0 bases and 7 bases respectively, with 16 bases between them. This CDR3 contains 17 residues. CDR3 protein: CATSRDLGRVVNSPLHF. CDR3 bases: TGTGCCACCAGCAGAGATCTAGGTCGGGTTGTGAATTCACCCCTCCACTTT.

This chain links TRBV7-2 with TRBJ2-3; the D gene is possibly TRBD2 (6 bases). CDR1 and CDR2 (germline): SGHTA, FQGNSA. The CDR3 spans 12 residues. The V end was cut by 4 bases, the J end by 8 bases, with 10 bases between. In DNA form, the CDR3 reads TGTGCCAGCAGCTCCGCCGGGGGTACGCAGTATTTT. It is translated as CASSSAGGTQYF.

This clone turned up a few times. This rearrangement joins TRBV29-1 to TRBJ2-1; 7 nucleotides line up with TRBD1. The CDR3 totals 13 residues. Looked up from germline, CDR1 is SQVTM and CDR2 is ANQGSEA. This CDR3 is CNARGSSYNEQFF. The CDR3 DNA reads as TGCAACGCCAGGGGGAGCTCCTACAATGAGCAGTTCTTC.

This chain uses TRBV6-5 with TRBJ2-7; possibly TRBD1 for D (7 bases). V lost 8 bases and J lost 3, with 14 bases in between. This CDR3 is 13 amino acids long. CDR1 MNHEY and CDR2 SVGAGI come from the germline V gene. CDR3 DNA: TGTGCCAGCCGCCGGCAGGGGGGCTACGAGCAGTACTTC. Translating gives CASRRQGGYEQYF.

Here the CDR3 reads CASSPATGIQYF. CDR3 nucleotides: TGTGCCAGCAGTCCCGCAACAGGGATCCAGTACTTC. The chain links TRBV27 to TRBJ2-5, with TRBD1 as a possible D gene (6 bases). Germline CDR1 reads MNHEY; CDR2 reads SMNVEV (reference sequence). V was trimmed by 5 bases and J by 10 bases, leaving 14 bases between them. The CDR3 contains 12 residues.

The CDR3 protein is CASSLSGLEAFF. CDR3 in DNA: TGTGCCAGCAGTTTAAGTGGGCTTGAAGCTTTCTTT. The rearrangement links TRBV12-3 or TRBV12-4 to TRBJ1-1; D not resolved. This CDR3 region has 12 residues. V was trimmed by 2 bases and J by 7 bases, leaving 8 bases between them.

This chain links TRBV12-3 or TRBV12-4 with TRBJ1-5, with D possibly being TRBD1 (6 bases). This CDR3 is built from 13 residues. Trimming left V 5 bases short and J 4 bases short, with 9 bases between. As DNA, the CDR3 is TGTGCCAGCAGTCACCAGGGGAATCAGCCCCAGCATTTT. It specifies CASSHQGNQPQHF.

This rearrangement joins TRBV13 to TRBJ2-1; tentative D call: TRBD1 (6 bases). Germline CDR1 reads PRHDT; CDR2 reads FYEKMQ (reference sequence). Deletions cut 1 base from V and 0 bases from J, with 19 bases between. The length of the CDR3 is 19 residues. As DNA, the CDR3 is TGTGCCAGCAGCTTAGTTCCCGGGACCAGGGGTAGCTCCTACAATGAGCAGTTCTTC. Its protein is CASSLVPGTRGSSYNEQFF.

V is TRBV18 and J is TRBJ1-3; unclear D gene. Germline V gene lookup returns CDR1 KGHSH and CDR2 LQKENI. Trimming removed 1 base at V and 0 bases at J, with 7 bases between. The CDR3 is 15 residues long. The CDR3: CASSPRAHSGNTIYF. CDR3 coding DNA: TGTGCCAGCTCACCACGGGCACACTCTGGAAACACCATATATTTT.

The J gene is TRBJ2-7, the V gene TRBV6-5; 8 bases line up with TRBD1. J was trimmed by 2 bases and V by 8 bases; bases with no gene match: 5. The CDR3 is 13 amino acids. CDR1 is MNHEY, CDR2 SVGAGI, per germline. CDR3 nucleotide sequence: TGTGCCAGCGCGACAGGGGCCCCCTACGAGCAGTACTTC. Translated, it gives CASATGAPYEQYF.

The V gene is TRBV29-1, the J gene TRBJ1-1; 10 positions match TRBD1. This CDR3 comprises 15 residues. With 5 bases clipped from V and 5 bases from J, the junction kept 11 bases outside the gene matches. Germline CDR1 reads SQVTM; CDR2 reads ANQGSEA. CDR3 sequence reads: CSVRSGGQGRTEAFF. The CDR3 DNA reads as TGCAGCGTTCGGTCGGGGGGACAGGGGAGAACTGAAGCTTTCTTT.

This clone was observed a single time. The chain links TRBV6-5 to TRBJ1-1, with 10 bases that match TRBD1. Germline values: CDR1 MNHEY, CDR2 SVGAGI. The CDR3 has 15 amino acids. The V gene end was trimmed by 2 bases and the J gene end by 0 bases; junction bases not matched to a gene: 0. In DNA, the CDR3 is TGTGCCAGCAGTTACGGGACAGGGGTGAACACTGAAGCTTTCTTT. Translation gives CASSYGTGVNTEAFF.

The chain employs TRBV7-8 and TRBJ2-7; 7 bases agree with TRBD2. Germline V gene sequence: CDR1 SGHVS, CDR2 FQNEAQ. This CDR3 is built from 12 residues. J was trimmed by 7 bases and V by 5 bases; bases with no gene match: 5. CDR3 protein: CASSVPSGEQYF. DNA for the CDR3: TGTGCCAGCAGCGTACCTAGCGGTGAGCAGTACTTC.

The rearrangement uses TRBV7-2 and TRBJ1-3; D is possibly TRBD1 (6 bases). From germline, CDR1 is SGHTA and CDR2 FQGNSA. The CDR3 is 15 amino acids. V lost 3 bases, J lost 2 bases, and 11 bases lay in between. CDR3 region: CASSLDRTPGNTIYF. The CDR3 DNA sequence: TGTGCCAGCAGCTTGGACAGAACGCCTGGAAACACCATATATTTT.

The chain couples TRBV5-1 to TRBJ1-3; D gene uncertain. Germline CDR1 reads SGHRS; CDR2 reads YFSETQ. The CDR3 sequence is 14 residues long. V gave up 4 bases and J gave up 4 bases, with 12 bases separating them. The CDR3 spells CASSVGGGGNTIYF. CDR3 DNA: TGCGCCAGCAGCGTGGGAGGTGGGGGAAACACCATATATTTT.

V gene TRBV3-1 (or the pseudogene TRBV3-2) combines with J gene TRBJ2-7, with 10 bases lining up with TRBD1. The trim removed 5 bases at V and 3 bases at J, leaving 7 bases unmatched. CDR3 length: 15 amino acids. The germline V gene has CDR1 LGHDT and CDR2 YNNKEL (reference sequence). CDR3 sequence: CASSFPRDRGYEQYF. In DNA, the CDR3 is TGTGCCAGCAGCTTCCCCCGGGACAGGGGCTACGAGCAGTACTTC.

This clone was recorded only once. The chain couples TRBV19 to TRBJ1-2; 9 nucleotides match TRBD1. Germline assignment: CDR1 LNHDA and CDR2 SQIVND (reference sequence). Losses at the gene ends were 6 bases for V and 4 bases for J; bases not matched to a gene: 6. The CDR3 is 14 amino acids. CDR3 in DNA: TGTGCCAGTAGATCGGGACAGGGCGGCTATGGCTACACCTTC. This translates into CASRSGQGGYGYTF.

This chain links TRBV7-9 with TRBJ1-5, with 9 bases that match TRBD1. Trimming cost V 5 bases and J 7 bases; bases outside gene matches: 6. This CDR3 region has 14 residues. Germline V CDR1 and CDR2: SEHNR, FQNEAQ (reference sequence). CDR3 region: CASSPTGGGQPQHF. The CDR3 nucleotides read TGTGCCAGCAGCCCCACAGGGGGCGGGCAGCCCCAGCATTTT.

The rearrangement uses TRBV28 and TRBJ2-7; 7 positions agree with TRBD1. The CDR3 consists of 14 residues. Germline CDR1 MDHEN, CDR2 SYDVKM. Trimming cost V 7 bases and J 2 bases; bases outside gene matches: 8. The CDR3 sequence is CASNTHRGPYEQYF. The CDR3 region has the DNA TGTGCCAGCAACACTCACAGGGGCCCCTACGAGCAGTACTTC.

This clone has only one observation. The chain couples TRBV10-2 to TRBJ2-5; D is possibly TRBD2 (6 bases). V was trimmed by 2 bases and J by 1 base, leaving 14 bases between them. This CDR3 comprises 16 residues. Germline-derived CDR1 and CDR2 are WSHSY and SAAADI. CDR3 coding DNA: TGCGCCAGCAGTGAGCCGGGACTGCCGATCCAAGAGACCCAGTACTTC. Translating gives CASSEPGLPIQETQYF.

This chain uses TRBV29-1 with TRBJ1-2, with D possibly being TRBD1 (6 bases). Germline V gene lookup returns CDR1 SQVTM and CDR2 ANQGSEA. Trimming cost V 3 bases and J 5 bases, with 19 bases left between them. The CDR3 length is 15 residues. CDR3: CSVDAGTPQGYGYTF. The DNA of the CDR3 is TGCAGCGTTGACGCCGGGACACCTCAGGGATATGGCTACACCTTC.

This chain connects TRBV11-2 to TRBJ2-5; no clear D. The CDR3 consists of 11 residues. Per the germline V gene, CDR1 is SGHAT and CDR2 is FQNNGV. V was shortened by 4 bases and J by 5 bases, with 5 bases between the two germline ends. This CDR3 reads CASSSRETQYF. CDR3 bases: TGTGCCAGCAGCTCGCGGGAGACCCAGTACTTC.

In regard to this clone: One junction end does not reproduce the germline sequence, and a read error may be involved. This chain joins TRBV7-7 and TRBJ1-1; TRBD1 is a possible D gene (5 bases). CDR3 length: 14 residues. Per the germline V gene, CDR1 is SSHAT and CDR2 is FNYEAQ (reference sequence). CDR3 residues: CASSFDSVNTEAFF. Written as DNA, the CDR3 is TGTGCTAGCAGCTTCGACAGCGTGAACACTGAAGCTTTCTTT.

The chain has TRBV25-1 and TRBJ1-2; unclear D gene. V lost 1 base and J 7 bases, leaving 19 bases between the germline ends. The CDR3 loop spans 16 amino acids. In germline, CDR1 is MGHDK, CDR2 SYGVNS. CDR3 nucleotide sequence: TGTGCCAGCAGTGAATGGGTTACCCGGGAGGCGGGTGGCTACACCTTC. The encoded protein is CASSEWVTREAGGYTF.

The V call is TRBV9, the J call TRBJ2-5; 9 nucleotides align to TRBD1. Germline CDR1 SGDLS, CDR2 YYNGEE. Unmatched junction bases numbered 12, after V lost 4 bases and J lost 5 bases. CDR3 length equals 16 residues. CDR3 amino acids: CASSPLSNRGPETQYF. CDR3 nucleotide sequence: TGTGCCAGCAGCCCTCTATCTAACAGGGGGCCTGAGACCCAGTACTTC. The entire variable domain, with the rest obtained from reference TRBV9 and TRBJ2-5, is as follows: DSGVTQTPKHLITATGQRVTLRCSPRSGDLSVYWYQQSLDQGLQFLIQYYNGEERAKGNILERFSAQQFPDLHSELNLSSLELGDSALYFCASSPLSNRGPETQYFGPGTRLLVL.

This chain joins TRBV7-9 and TRBJ2-2, with D possibly TRBD2 on 6 matching bases. The CDR3 consists of 14 residues. The V end was cut by 3 bases, the J end by 7 bases, with 12 bases between. Germline CDR1 and CDR2: SEHNR and FQNEAQ (reference sequence). CDR3 sequence: CASSLGWGGGELFF. The CDR3 DNA sequence: TGTGCCAGCAGCTTGGGCTGGGGAGGCGGGGAGCTGTTTTTT.

Comments on this clone: Different DNA sequences within this sample yield the same CDR3. J is TRBJ1-1 and V is TRBV11-3, with D perhaps matching TRBD1 (5 bases). Trimming took off 5 bases at V and 5 bases at J, with 15 bases between the two ends. The CDR3 sequence is 14 residues long. Germline CDR1 and CDR2: SGHNT and YENEEA. In DNA, the CDR3 is TGTGCCAGCAGCCCCGGTGGGGGAGGAACTGAAGCTTTCTTT. Residues: CASSPGGGGTEAFF.